These T cell receptor beta chains were read from a single sample in a study of early T cells in non-severe SARS-CoV-2 infection. TCRdb passed the 5' RACE reads through MiXCR, listing each CDR3 protein once. The table lists under 70,000 distinct CDR3 sequences, just under 15% of them singletons. Here the sequenced sample was whole blood, taken at baseline. These receptors were collected from an adult who was a healthcare worker with PCR-confirmed SARS-CoV-2 infection or an uninfected control (not recorded which). The conserved cysteine and the conserved F or W are not part of the CDR3 here. Fields, in order: CDR3 length, clone size, V gene, CDR3 protein. Clone size is shown for a subset of rows, as once, few, many or a class of expanded clone.

14 | . | TRBV15 | ATSSQDRSSPDTQY
13 | many | TRBV6-1 | ASRRRGEYTDTQF
14 | . | TRBV18 | ASSQSPGLAGDTQY
14 | . | TRBV5-1 | ASSLINEGNTGELF
13 | few | TRBV10-3 | AISADSTTNEKLF
10 | few | TRBV5-1 | ASSLIGNEQY
14 | . | TRBV19 | ASSSQGTVAYNEQF
11 | few | TRBV3-1 | ASSHQGGHEQY
13 | . | TRBV12-3/TRBV12-4 | ASSPGTGSSYEQY
11 | . | TRBV5-5 | ASSLVGRETYT
14 | . | TRBV15 | ATSRDMTLPPFGYT
9 | . | TRBV11-2 | ASSFVHEQF
12 | . | TRBV12-3/TRBV12-4 | ASSTGQRNSPLH
9 | many | TRBV12-3/TRBV12-4 | ASSLGPEAF
8 | . | TRBV9 | ASSEDGYT
11 | many | TRBV28 | AHGDSGTGELF
11 | few | TRBV10-1 | ASRATANTEAF
9 | . | TRBV2 | ASSVGSEQY
12 | . | TRBV18 | ASHQGQGAREQY
11 | many | TRBV18 | ASSPDRDQPQH
13 | few | TRBV25-1 | ASSEEWDWQETQY
12 | . | TRBV12-3/TRBV12-4 | ASRPDGSSYEQY
13 | . | TRBV28 | ASSLRTGNLYEQY
13 | many | TRBV12-3/TRBV12-4 | ASSSRGRSTDTQY
14 | . | TRBV6-6 | ASSPPGQGTGSPLH
14 | . | TRBV11-2 | ASTMNRGGAKNIQY
13 | many | TRBV2 | ASSEVGGGAYEQY
15 | few | TRBV28 | AIYKLPGTGATGELF
10 | . | TRBV5-6 | ASSLVPDEQY
12 | . | TRBV2 | ASKEGTSYQPQH
12 | . | TRBV7-9 | ASSFTTGAYEQY
14 | . | TRBV6-6 | ASSYSAQVSNQPQH
12 | once | TRBV2 | ASSPGTGDTEAF
12 | many | TRBV24-1 | ATSDPARGTEAF
13 | few | TRBV6-1 | ASSQQGVGKNIQY
13 | . | TRBV11-2 | ASSLDHISVDEQY
14 | . | TRBV7-2 | ASSSPGPQRGETQY
13 | few | TRBV18 | ASSPAGGADYGYT
13 | . | TRBV3-1 | ASSQSGPGGQPQH
14 | many | TRBV2 | ASRLGQGYSNQPQH
13 | . | TRBV20-1 | SARDPGARVTEAF
14 | . | TRBV19 | ASSPPGLAGGGTQY
15 | few | TRBV10-2 | ASSANTGTGLLTEAF
11 | few | TRBV14 | ASSQDGFQPQH
11 | few | TRBV4-1 | ASSQDGGDAQY
13 | few | TRBV5-1 | ASRELRSGHGELF
14 | few | TRBV5-1 | ASSVNPTGLNTEAF
10 | . | TRBV29-1 | SVGQGNSPLH
13 | . | TRBV19 | ASSVAAAYNQPQH
9 | . | TRBV10-3 | AISPSETQY